This is a list of T cell receptor beta chains from one sample in a study of regulatory T cells in long-lasting Graves disease. TCRdb called the multiplex PCR reads again in MiXCR, with one record for every CDR3 protein. Among 700,000 or so distinct CDR3 sequences listed, roughly 30% were seen once. Sequencing was performed on peripheral blood mononuclear cells (PBMCs), taken when the disease was refractory, from a patient treated with antithyroid drugs. Receptors originate from a female donor with Graves disease. CDR3s include the opening cysteine and the closing phenylalanine or tryptophan. Fields, in order: J gene, V gene, CDR3 protein.

TRBJ1-2,TRBV18,CASSPTGTGYGYTF
TRBJ2-7,TRBV2,CASRVAGGSYEQYF
TRBJ2-5,TRBV27,CASSFRQARGLLQETQYF
TRBJ1-2,TRBV20-1,CSARPVAGGHGYTF
TRBJ2-7,TRBV3-1,CASSPTGAGYEQYF
TRBJ1-1,TRBV10-3,CAISEKKMNTEAFF
TRBJ1-2,TRBV15,CATSRDQNPNYGYTF
TRBJ1-2,TRBV7-9,CASSLEDRNYGYTF
TRBJ2-7,TRBV6-5,CASSWNTGSYEQYF
TRBJ1-2,TRBV11-2,CASSLVLGSNYGYTF
TRBJ1-3,TRBV7-6,CASIASVTGNTIYF
TRBJ1-5,TRBV19,CASSIGQQNQPQHF
TRBJ1-1,TRBV28,CASSYYGGNTEAFF
TRBJ2-1,TRBV5-1,CASTGQGIPNEQFF
TRBJ2-6,TRBV6-1,CASRSRTSGANVLTF
TRBJ1-2,TRBV12-3/TRBV12-4,CASSLDRVAQGRDGYTF
TRBJ1-6,TRBV28,CASSSLNSPLHF
TRBJ1-2,TRBV2,CASSAVDRANYGYTF
TRBJ1-6,TRBV30,CAWSVRKGANSPLHF
TRBJ1-6,TRBV5-1,CASSLGHSGTSNSPLHF
TRBJ1-1,TRBV6-1,CASKDGQMMNTEAFF
TRBJ1-1,TRBV5-1,CASSLGPGLLNTEAFF
TRBJ1-4,TRBV11-2,CAGSSDATNEKLFF
TRBJ1-2,TRBV7-9,CASSLGGQEFYYGYTF
TRBJ1-1,TRBV12-3/TRBV12-4,CASSSVSQMRGVNTEAFF
TRBJ2-2,TRBV28,CASSLTLAGGTGELFF
TRBJ2-5,TRBV2,CASSRTGAQETQYF
TRBJ1-4,TRBV5-1,CASSLAQGINEKLFF
TRBJ1-1,TRBV6-1,CASDERKNTEAFF
TRBJ1-1,TRBV13,CASSNAEGGGTEAFF
TRBJ1-2,TRBV19,CASSTQGRALGYTF
TRBJ2-4,TRBV2,CASKGGRAKNIQYF
TRBJ2-7,TRBV29-1,CSVEDWDSSGSYEQYF
TRBJ1-2,TRBV27,CASSLFSQGALYGYTF
TRBJ1-1,TRBV6-5,CASSYSTPGHPGGAFF
TRBJ2-7,TRBV11-2,CAGTNPGTSATYEQYF
TRBJ1-1,TRBV6-1,CASSRGGLNTEAFF
TRBJ2-4,TRBV20-1,CSAWAGAQGKNIQYF
TRBJ2-2,TRBV6-9,CASSYSTSGELFF
TRBJ1-2,TRBV12-5,CASGLAPTDRIYGYTF
TRBJ1-3,TRBV6-1,CASRQGHSSGNTIYF
TRBJ2-5,TRBV30,CAWSSLGQGKETQYF
TRBJ1-5,TRBV30,CAWSDQGGQPQHF
TRBJ2-7,TRBV29-1,CSVRIPEQYF
TRBJ1-1,TRBV7-3,CASSRTRNTEAFF
TRBJ1-6,TRBV5-1,CASSLVRAGTANSPLHF
TRBJ1-1,TRBV29-1,CSVEDLRNTEAFF
TRBJ1-1,TRBV7-2,CASSSSRRNTEAFF
TRBJ2-5,TRBV3-1,CASSHPGQGMGKTQYF
TRBJ1-2,TRBV2,CAQLAGYSYGYTF
TRBJ1-2,TRBV18,CASSPEDYGYTF